This T cell receptor beta chain originates from a study of blood T cell repertoires in COVID-19 (dated by TCRdb to 2018 to 2020). Some background on the complete study: The collaborator samples originated in the United States, Italy and Spain and spanned the acute and convalescent phases of COVID-19. The samples were drawn from two sources: the first 160 participants of the ongoing ImmuneRACE study, and 1,000 to 1,500 subjects contributed by 6 global collaborators. The repertoires were made available in a free public database intended to serve as a resource for research on the immune response to SARS-CoV-2. HLA class I and class II types, where available, came from metadata supplied by the sample provider rather than from assay-based typing. Deeply sampled blood TCRbeta repertoires from subjects exposed to, actively infected with, or recovered from COVID-19 were included in the dataset. The prospective study material was composed of cDNA or gDNA derived from T cells, B-cell-depleted T cells, or PBMCs. Sample metadata almost always included a de-identified subject ID, COVID-19 status, age in years and sex. What the study reported, not specific to this receptor: Clinical and demographic metadata were provided uncurated, with the amount varying by source and participant.

The CDR3 runs 14 amino acids, cysteine and phenylalanine included. Just CDR3 DNA is preserved here, 42 bases in frame from base 1. According to the germline V gene, CDR1 reads SGHAT and CDR2 reads FQNNGV. Trimming removed 1 base from V and 6 bases from J, leaving 9 bases between the germline ends. TCRbeta CDR3 regions were amplified from genomic DNA by means of the immunoSEQ Assay, a bias-controlled multiplex PCR. Concerning the study's data processing: The number of nucleated cells in each sample was estimated by amplification of reference gene primers within the assay. Sequence reads were collapsed and filtered to measure the absolute abundance of every unique TCRbeta CDR3 rearrangement. For each sample, productive Simpson clonality was calculated as the square root of Simpson's diversity index across productive rearrangements. The clones in this table, taken by TCRdb from immuneACCESS, are in-frame only. Not every clone is retained; where verified, under half of the shortfall comes from an unresolved V gene, and the cause of the rest is unknown. That table gives V, J and clone size, and the DNA gave D and trimming. Present in this sample are about 44,000 clones, over 75% of which were seen just once. Roughly 1.3% of the sample goes to the ten largest clones.

Whole blood was collected in K2EDTA tubes by collaborating institutions according to the institutions' own protocols. For TCRbeta analysis, collaborators shipped samples in one of three forms: frozen whole blood, isolated PBMCs, or DNA extracted from either of those sample types. Regarding this clone: This clone's antigen is unknown. No per-base quality is available; no much larger clone lies one base away.

The source is a woman aged 40 to 55 with acute or convalescent COVID-19. Specimen: peripheral blood. Recombination joined TRBV11-2 with TRBJ1-4; TRBD1 is a weak D gene call, 6 bases matching. The sequenced DNA: TGTGCCAGCAGCTTAGGCCAGGGGTATGAAAAACTGTTTTTT. Protein translation: CASSLGQGYEKLFF.